The entry that follows covers one TCR beta chain sequence. Its antigen specificity is not known. The sample holds no much larger clone one base away, and base qualities are not on file. From the second PCR step on, the TCR alpha and beta chain libraries were amplified in separate reactions. Donor CMV status was determined by IFNgamma production from CD4+ T cells after overnight stimulation of fresh PBMCs with CMV viral lysate. Miltenyi beads were used first to positively select CD4 T cells, and CD8 T cells were then positively selected from the CD4-negative fraction. After staining for CD3, CD4, CD8, CD45RA, CD27 and a live/dead dye, cells were sorted on a BD Aria II into four subsets based on CD45RA and CD27. Blood was obtained from a few healthy volunteers, and the blood from each volunteer was fractionated into CD4 and CD8 T cells and subsequently into four differentiation subsets. Approximately 120 ml of peripheral blood was taken from each donor, and PBMC were separated by density-gradient centrifugation on Ficoll-Paque PLUS. The sorted cells were lysed in RLT buffer, after which RNA was extracted using a Qiagen RNeasy kit and kept at -80 degrees C.

Receptor amplification or capture employed UMI-ligation and nested PCR. The beta constant-region primer was an equimolar mix of two oligonucleotides covering both TRBC1 and TRBC2. The ligated cDNA went through four rounds of PCR with nested alpha and beta constant-region primers together with the SP2 primer. T4 RNA ligase 1 ligated a single-stranded oligonucleotide carrying the SP2 primer and a 12-nucleotide UMI to the cDNA 3' end. Incubation of the ligation reaction was carried out at 16 degrees C for about 20-25 hours. PCR2 was typically performed as a SYBR Green qPCR and was stopped at a predetermined threshold so that over-amplification was prevented. Every purification after the first one was done using Agencourt AMPure XP magnetic beads. Library amounts were measured by Qubit and library quality was assessed on a TapeStation, where the main peak was expected at around 650 bp. Sequencing of the pooled libraries was done on an Illumina MiSeq using v2 2x251 paired-end kits, which typically yielded roughly 1-2.1 million reads per sample. Each sample's library went into the pool at 4 nM, and roughly 5-7.5% PhiX was added to help with cluster recognition. The original methods were these. Using tag matching that tolerated one base-pair mismatch, Decombinator assigned V and J genes to FASTQ reads that had been processed by Demultiplexor. UMIs were used by Collapsinator to correct both sequencing errors and frequency errors arising from PCR heterogeneity. TCRs were translated and CDR3s were extracted from the conserved cysteine to the FGXG phenylalanine by CDR3Translator, with non-productive sequences being flagged. Gini, Shannon entropy and inverse Simpson indices were calculated on repertoires subsampled to equal numbers of UMI-defined TCRs. Within the linear range, a power law was fitted to clonotype abundance distributions using maximum likelihood. For one naive CD8 sample, the pipeline and MIGEC produced similar UMI counts, unique TCR numbers and clonal distributions. A set of 7,322 CMV-associated CDR3 sequences, compiled from VDJdb and a published dataset, was used to search the repertoires. The public reads were reanalyzed by TCRdb: fastp trimming at Q25, MiXCR alignment, in-frame beta chains only. Every distinct CDR3 protein forms one entry, paired with its most common genes and DNA. TCRdb's processing, not the study's, gives the V and J calls here. A total of over 100,000 distinct CDR3 sequences appear in this sample, 35% to 40% of them only once. Together, the top ten hold approximately 0.9% of the sample.

This sample was taken from a study of naive and memory T cell subsets (dated by TCRdb to about 2017). Background for the entire study: The study applied an open-source, UMI-based TCR alpha and beta sequencing pipeline to sorted naive and memory peripheral blood T cell subsets. Complete agreement was observed between the functional CMV T cell responses and the IgG serology results. RNA was DNase-treated and reverse transcribed with TCR constant-region primers, mostly using SuperScript III. The research as a whole found: Gini index rose and Shannon and inverse Simpson diversity fell from naive through CM, EM and EMRA in both CD4 and CD8 cells. After error correction, only a single occurrence was seen for over 85% of naive TCR sequences, so much steeper abundance distributions were produced than in memory subsets. Single alpha or beta chain sequences, rather than paired alpha/beta receptors, were used to define clonotypes. RNA-based TCR counts may be influenced by expression changes linked to T cell activation and differentiation. No ground truth was available to validate the repertoire findings for the naive and memory subsets. The abundance of TCRs followed a power law with an exponent that differed between naive and memory subsets yet stayed consistent across the three individuals.

Inclusive of the bounding cysteine and phenylalanine, the CDR3 is 15 residues long. Only the CDR3 DNA stays, 45 bases, in frame from base 1. Clipping removes 3 bases from V and 5 bases from J, with 9 as the unmatched junction base count. Via the germline V gene (reference sequence), CDR1 is MNHEY and CDR2 SMNVEV. The sequence is built from TRBV27 and TRBJ2-5; TRBD2 agrees with 7 junctional bases. The origin of this receptor is a human donor in good health. The sample consisted of central memory CD4+ T cells from blood. What the cell subset or site label conveys for this sample: central memory, CD45RA- CD27+. Here is the DNA: TGTGCCAGCAGTTTGCGAGGACTAGATAGTGAGACCCAGTACTTC. It codes for CASSLRGLDSETQYF.